This T cell receptor (beta chain) was sequenced in a study of T cell changes during pregnancy in multiple sclerosis. This table comes from immunoSEQ multiplex PCR, and its TCRdb copy is limited to in-frame clones, with some not included. The sample holds approximately 38,000 clones, roughly 90% seen once. CDR3 length: 15 amino acids. From germline, CDR1 is PRHDT and CDR2 FYEKMQ (reference sequence). The V segment lost 4 bases and the J segment 4 bases; nucleotides outside the gene matches: 5. Source: CD8+ T cells from peripheral blood mononuclear cells, taken in the third trimester of pregnancy. This clonotype was obtained from a female donor with multiple sclerosis, enrolled in a pregnancy study. The J gene is TRBJ2-1, the V gene TRBV13, with 9 bases lining up with TRBD2. CDR3 in amino acids: CASSWGLAEYNEQFF. CDR3 in DNA: TGTGCCAGCAGCTGGGGACTAGCCGAATACAATGAGCAGTTCTTC.